The rows below give T cell receptor beta chains drawn from one sample of a study of blood T cell repertoires in COVID-19. Clones were sequenced by immunoSEQ multiplex PCR, and TCRdb holds only the in-frame ones, with some missing. The sample records about 200,000 clones, roughly 88% being singletons. The specimen was peripheral blood. The receptors were sampled from a middle-aged man with acute or convalescent COVID-19. CDR3s include the opening cysteine and the closing phenylalanine or tryptophan. The order of the fields is clone size, V gene, D gene, J gene, CDR3 DNA, CDR3 protein. The D gene is left open where the match is weak. Not every row has a clone size; where given, it reads once, few, many or a size class.

>NA|TRBV6-5|TRBD1|TRBJ1-1
TGTGCCAGCAGGCAGGGGGCTCGAAACACTGAAGCTTTCTTT
CASRQGARNTEAFF
>NA|TRBV7-9|NA|TRBJ2-7
TGTGCCAGCAGCCCCCCGGGGGTCCGCCACTCTTACGAGCAGTACTTC
CASSPPGVRHSYEQYF
>NA|TRBV18|NA|TRBJ2-1
TGTGCCAGCTCACCAAGCCGGCGGTCTTCCTACAATGAGCAGTTCTTC
CASSPSRRSSYNEQFF
>NA|TRBV27|TRBD1|TRBJ1-1
TGTGCCAGCAGTTTAGGGCCCTGGACAGGGGCGAACACTGAAGCTTTCTTT
CASSLGPWTGANTEAFF
>NA|TRBV15|TRBD1|TRBJ2-1
TGTGCCACCAGCAGAGGGACAGGGGGTGCCTACAATGAGCAGTTCTTC
CATSRGTGGAYNEQFF
>NA|TRBV19|TRBD1|TRBJ1-6
TGTGCCAGTAGTACAACAACAGGGGCGGATTCACCCCTCCACTTT
CASSTTTGADSPLHF
>NA|TRBV4-2|NA|TRBJ2-1
TGTGCCAGCAGCCGCCCGGGGGTTAGCTCCTACAATGAGCAGTTCTTC
CASSRPGVSSYNEQFF
>NA|TRBV5-1|TRBD2|TRBJ2-3
TGCGCCAGCAGCTTGGGGCTAGCGGTAACAGATACGCAGTATTTT
CASSLGLAVTDTQYF
>NA|TRBV7-2|NA|TRBJ1-1
TGTGCCAGCAGCTTAGGGTCCCGGGGGACTGAAGCTTTCTTT
CASSLGSRGTEAFF
>NA|TRBV18|TRBD1|TRBJ1-5
TGTGCCAGCTCAGGTACAGGGGGCGGAAAGCCCCAGCATTTT
CASSGTGGGKPQHF
>NA|TRBV6-5|NA|TRBJ2-3
TGTGCCAGCAGTTACCGCCAGGGTAACACAGATACGCAGTATTTT
CASSYRQGNTDTQYF
>once|TRBV20-1|NA|TRBJ2-5
TGCAGTGGCGAGGGACAAGAGACCCAGTACTTC
CSGEGQETQYF
>NA|TRBV19|NA|TRBJ2-6
TGTGCCAGTAGTATAGGACAGCCCGCGTTAGTGTCTGGGGCCAACGTCCTGACTTTC
CASSIGQPALVSGANVLTF
>once|TRBV21-1|NA|TRBJ1-1
TGTGCCAGCAGCAAAGCAGTTCAGGGCCGGAACACTGAAGCTTTCTTT
CASSKAVQGRNTEAFF
>once|TRBV27|TRBD2|TRBJ2-3
TGTGCCAGCAGTTTAGCGGGAGGGCATGTAGATACGCAGTATTTT
CASSLAGGHVDTQYF
>NA|TRBV29-1|NA|TRBJ2-7
TGCAGCGTTGAAGATGGGGGCGGCTACGCCTACGAGCAGTACTTC
CSVEDGGGYAYEQYF
>NA|TRBV12-3/TRBV12-4|NA|TRBJ2-7
TGTGCCAGCAGTCCCCATCCTTCGGGGGAGCAGTACTTC
CASSPHPSGEQYF
>NA|TRBV30|TRBD1|TRBJ1-2
TGTGCCTGGAGTGCCGGGACAGGGAATGGCTACACCTTC
CAWSAGTGNGYTF
>NA|TRBV10-1|NA|TRBJ1-1
TGCGCCAGCAGTGTGGGGGGGCCTGGCACTGAAGCTTTCTTT
CASSVGGPGTEAFF
>once|TRBV7-9|NA|TRBJ1-1
TGTGCCAGCAGCCGCCGAGTTCTATTGGGGGCAGAGAGCACTGAAGCTTTCTTT
CASSRRVLLGAESTEAFF
>NA|TRBV23-1|TRBD1|TRBJ1-5
TGCGCCAGCAGTTTTCAGGGGGCGAGGGGGGGCAATCAGCCCCAGCATTTT
CASSFQGARGGNQPQHF
>once|TRBV7-6|TRBD2|TRBJ2-7
TGTGCCAGCAGTAAGGCGGGAGGGACTGCCCACGAGCAGTACTTC
CASSKAGGTAHEQYF
>NA|TRBV24-1|NA|TRBJ2-5
TGTGCCACCAGTGATTTCGAGGAGACCCAGTACTTC
CATSDFEETQYF
>NA|TRBV7-2|TRBD2|TRBJ2-3
TGTGCCAGCAGGGGGCTAGCGGGCGCCCCTAGCACAGATACGCAGTATTTT
CASRGLAGAPSTDTQYF
>NA|TRBV5-1|NA|TRBJ1-1
TGCGCCAGCAGCTGGGAGGTTAGGGACACTGAAGCTTTCTTT
CASSWEVRDTEAFF
>NA|TRBV4-1|TRBD1|TRBJ2-7
TGCGCCAGCAGCCAGGGGACAGGGGGACACTACGAGCAGTACTTC
CASSQGTGGHYEQYF
>few|TRBV7-7|NA|TRBJ2-1
TGTGCCAGCAGTCCTAGCGACAAATACAATGAGCAGTTCTTC
CASSPSDKYNEQFF
>NA|TRBV30|NA|TRBJ1-4
TGTGCCTGGGCTCTGGGCGCAACTAATGAAAAACTGTTTTTT
CAWALGATNEKLFF
>NA|TRBV28|NA|TRBJ2-7
TGTGCCAGCAGCCCCGATGACCGTTACCTGGGAGTCTACGAGCAGTACTTC
CASSPDDRYLGVYEQYF
>NA|TRBV25-1|NA|TRBJ2-1
TGTGCCAGCAGTGAACCCGGGACCTACAATGAGCAGTTCTTC
CASSEPGTYNEQFF
>NA|TRBV6-5|NA|TRBJ2-7
TGTGCCAGCAGCTTAAATGGGAGAACCTACGAGCAGTACTTC
CASSLNGRTYEQYF
>NA|TRBV2|TRBD1|TRBJ1-4
TGTGCCAGCAGCCGGGACAGGGGTTATGAAAAACTGTTTTTT
CASSRDRGYEKLFF
>NA|TRBV4-3|NA|TRBJ1-2
TGCGCCAGCAGCCAACACAGGGTGGGCTATGGCTACACCTTC
CASSQHRVGYGYTF
>NA|TRBV6-5|TRBD1|TRBJ1-6
TGTGCCAGCAGACAATCCGGGACAGGGGGGTCACCCCTCCACTTT
CASRQSGTGGSPLHF
>NA|TRBV6-2/TRBV6-3|NA|TRBJ1-2
TGTGCCAGCAGTTACATCGACAGCCTCTATGGCTACACCTTC
CASSYIDSLYGYTF
>NA|TRBV7-9|NA|TRBJ1-3
TGTGCCAGCAGCGCCGACAGCTACTCTGGAAACACCATATATTTT
CASSADSYSGNTIYF
>NA|TRBV18|TRBD1|TRBJ2-7
TGTGCCAGCTCATACACCGTGGGACAGGGGTTCTACGAGCAGTACTTC
CASSYTVGQGFYEQYF
>NA|TRBV6-5|TRBD1|TRBJ1-5
TGTGCCAGCAGTTTAGACAGGGATCAGCCCCAGCATTTT
CASSLDRDQPQHF
>NA|TRBV3-1/TRBV3-2|TRBD1|TRBJ1-2
TGTGCCAGCAGCCCTCAGGGACAGGGGAATGGCTACACCTTC
CASSPQGQGNGYTF
>NA|TRBV6-5|TRBD1|TRBJ1-2
TGTGCCAGCAGTTTCACAGGGGTCGGATATGGCTACACCTTC
CASSFTGVGYGYTF
>NA|TRBV19|NA|TRBJ1-1
TGTGCCAGTGGAGGGCGCAGGAAGAACACTGAAGCTTTCTTT
CASGGRRKNTEAFF
>once|TRBV5-1|TRBD2|TRBJ2-2
TGCGCCAGCAGCCCTACTAGCGCGGTCGGGGAGCTGTTTTTT
CASSPTSAVGELFF
>NA|TRBV10-3|NA|TRBJ1-1
TGTGCCAGTCTGGACGGAGGGAACACTGAAGCTTTCTTT
CASLDGGNTEAFF
>NA|TRBV7-2|TRBD2|TRBJ2-1
TGTGCCAGCAGCTCCACTAGCGGACCCTACAATGAGCAGTTCTTC
CASSSTSGPYNEQFF
>NA|TRBV6-5|NA|TRBJ1-2
TGTGCCAGCAGTACCGGGTCCCAATCAAGAGGTGGCTACACCTTC
CASSTGSQSRGGYTF
>NA|TRBV3-1/TRBV3-2|TRBD2|TRBJ2-1
TGTGCCAGCAGCCAAATGGCGGGAGAGTCGGAGCAGTTCTTC
CASSQMAGESEQFF